This TCR beta chain was sequenced for a study of patients and donors after allogeneic stem cell transplantation (dated by TCRdb to the early 2020s). Libraries were constructed by RT-PCR. Data came from a NextSeq 550. Using fastp trimming at Q25 and MiXCR clonotype assembly, TCRdb reanalyzed the public sequencing data and kept in-frame beta chains. Entries that share a CDR3 protein sequence are merged under the most common genes and DNA. Within this sample are 90,000 to 120,000 distinct CDR3 sequences, with roughly 35% of them counted one time only. Of the sample, around 25% is held by the ten largest clones. The CDR3 measures 15 amino acids from cysteine to phenylalanine. The retained sequence is limited to the CDR3, 45 bases, with the frame set at the first base. Compared with germline, V lacks 5 bases and J lacks 9 bases; bases without a gene match: 7. The germline V gene supplies CDR1 SGHVS and CDR2 FNYEAQ.

This clonotype has more than one count but fewer than ten. This clone's antigen is unknown. Base qualities are missing; no much larger clone stands one base away. This sequence uses TRBV7-6 and TRBJ2-1; TRBD2 fits 13 bases in the junction. The TCR was taken from a human donor who was either an allogeneic HSCT recipient or a stem cell or donor lymphocyte infusion donor (not recorded which). It is not recorded whose cells these are; they may come from a transplant donor. Sequencing used blood, either unsorted or a sorted T cell fraction (not recorded which). In nucleotides, the sequence is TGTGCCAGCAGCCTCCGGACTAGCGGGAGTGGTGAGCAGTTCTTC. The translation is CASSLRTSGSGEQFF.